Below, one TCR beta chain is given with its context. No cognate antigen has been identified for it. One base away lies a much larger clone, so this may be a sequencing read error. Libraries were prepared through RACE. TCRdb shows the sequencer as NextSeq 500. Library preparation attached unique molecular identifiers to individual cDNA molecules for quantitative, reproducible TCR counting. For every blood RNA sample, sequencing covered both the TCR alpha and TCR beta chains. The original pipeline was this. A median of roughly 98,000 TCRs per sample was observed, with a range of about 23,224 to 690,600. V, J and CDR3 annotation of the TCR reads was carried out using the Decombinator software suite. For the PS versus PT1 abundance plots, all samples were subsampled to the same number of TCRs (28,000). TCRs were defined as expanded if absent before sensitization and observed at least eight times at the 2-week time point. Using fastp trimming at Q25 and MiXCR clonotype assembly, TCRdb reanalyzed the public sequencing data and kept in-frame beta chains. CDR3 protein duplicates are merged, each entry listing the most common genes and DNA. The V and J calls shown here were made by TCRdb, not taken from the authors' results. The sample table shows some 30,000 distinct CDR3 sequences, and 5.5% to 6.5% are seen once. The ten largest clonotypes hold about 5.6% of the sample.

This specimen's time point label, interpreted: patch test 3, about 24 weeks after DPC sensitization. The treatment or condition label, read with the paper, signifies: therapeutic diphenylcyclopropenone sensitization with weekly scalp DPC. Blood at each patch-test visit was drawn before the patch test was applied. To be eligible, patients had to be aged 18 to 70, diagnosed with alopecia and judged suitable for DPC therapy, while pregnant patients were excluded. Unfractionated whole blood was collected in Tempus Blood RNA tubes, and total RNA was extracted from that blood. This specimen belongs to a study of human T cells and chemical hapten exposure (dated by TCRdb to the early 2020s). Regarding the research as a whole: For sensitization, 2% DPC in acetone was applied to a 2 cm by 2 cm area of upper inner arm skin. Blood samples were taken from patients before sensitization (week 0) and then at 2, 6 and about 24 weeks after DPC sensitization. Libraries were pooled for sequencing, and per-sample TCR yields varied mainly because of small differences in library volumes within the pool. Weekly therapeutic DPC doses were additionally applied to the scalp of patients throughout the approximately 25-week study period. Some 29 alopecia patients gave blood for TCR sequencing at one to four time points (pre-sensitization, 2, 6 and 24 weeks). Alopecia areata with under or over 50% scalp involvement, alopecia totalis and alopecia universalis were represented in the patient cohort, which was mostly female. Peripheral blood TCR repertoire changes were tracked in vivo in alopecia patients during primary and secondary sensitization to the hapten diphenylcyclopropenone (DPC). Patch testing was done on the upper back using Finn chambers containing 0.01% DPC, and results were scored after 6 days according to International Contact Dermatitis Research Group standards.

Including cysteine and phenylalanine, the CDR3 has 13 amino acids. Here the CDR3 DNA is all that survives: 39 bases in frame from base 1. From the germline V gene, CDR1 is MDHEN and CDR2 is SYDVKM. What the study reported, not specific to this receptor: Compared with pre-sensitization or healthy control sets, expanded TCRs formed significantly more large CDR3 similarity clusters, which is consistent with antigen-driven responses. DPC sensitization did not change how many TCRs were above 1 in 1000 frequency, and no evidence was found of alterations in global repertoire structure. Patch test score was positively correlated with the number of PT1 expanded TCRs, with significance at thresholds 8, 16 and 32 but not at 4. Alopecia, a presumed autoimmune disease, was present in all patients, so the immune response of the patients might differ from that of healthy individuals. After repeated subsampling, changes were observed in the strength of the expansion versus patch-test correlation and in the threshold at which the correlation became significant.

The chain couples TRBV28 to TRBJ2-1; the D region possibly corresponds to TRBD2 (6 bases align). The source material was whole blood, sampled in connection with sensitization to the hapten diphenylcyclopropenone (DPC). The source is a man aged 25 to 40 with alopecia areata. Some clones in this sample may be carry-over from other donors' samples. The CDR3 loop reads CACSGSGSNEQFF. Read as DNA, the sequence is TGTGCCTGCAGTGGCAGCGGGTCCAATGAGCAGTTCTTC.